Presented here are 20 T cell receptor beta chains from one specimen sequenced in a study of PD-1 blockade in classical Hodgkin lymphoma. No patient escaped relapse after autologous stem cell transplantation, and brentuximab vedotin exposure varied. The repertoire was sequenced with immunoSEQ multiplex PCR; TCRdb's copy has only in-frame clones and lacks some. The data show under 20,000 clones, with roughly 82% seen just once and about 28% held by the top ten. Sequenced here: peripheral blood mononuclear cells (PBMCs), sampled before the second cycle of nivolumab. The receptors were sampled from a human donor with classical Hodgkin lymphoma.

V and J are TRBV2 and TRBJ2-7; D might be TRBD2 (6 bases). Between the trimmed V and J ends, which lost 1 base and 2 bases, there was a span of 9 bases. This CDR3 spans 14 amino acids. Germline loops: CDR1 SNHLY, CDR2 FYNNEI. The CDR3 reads CASSEGGGAYEQYF. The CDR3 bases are TGTGCCAGCAGTGAAGGAGGCGGGGCCTACGAGCAGTACTTC.

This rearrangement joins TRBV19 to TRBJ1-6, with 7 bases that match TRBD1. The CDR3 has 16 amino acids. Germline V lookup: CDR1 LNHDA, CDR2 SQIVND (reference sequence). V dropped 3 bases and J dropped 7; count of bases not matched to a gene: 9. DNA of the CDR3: TGTGCCAGTAGTATCTCTGAGACAGGGTCGAATTCACCCCTCCACTTT. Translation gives CASSISETGSNSPLHF.

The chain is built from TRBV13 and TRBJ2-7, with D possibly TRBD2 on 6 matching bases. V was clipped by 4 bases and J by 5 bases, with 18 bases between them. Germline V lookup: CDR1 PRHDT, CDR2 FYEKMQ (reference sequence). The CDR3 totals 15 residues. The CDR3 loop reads CASSYGTPGRHEQYF. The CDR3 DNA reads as TGTGCCAGCAGCTACGGGACTCCGGGACGCCACGAGCAGTACTTC.

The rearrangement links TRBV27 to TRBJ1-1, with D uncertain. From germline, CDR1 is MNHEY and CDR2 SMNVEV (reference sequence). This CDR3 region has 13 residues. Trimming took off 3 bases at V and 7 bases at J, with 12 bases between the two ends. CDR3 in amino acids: CASSFYSGGEAFF. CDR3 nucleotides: TGTGCCAGCAGTTTTTATTCTGGAGGTGAAGCTTTCTTT.

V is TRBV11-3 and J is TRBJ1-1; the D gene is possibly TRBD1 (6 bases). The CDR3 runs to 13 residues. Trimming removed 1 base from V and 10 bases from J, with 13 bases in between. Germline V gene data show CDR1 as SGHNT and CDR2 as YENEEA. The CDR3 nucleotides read TGTGCCAGCAGCTTAGTATGGGGGCGAGGAGCTTTCTTT. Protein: CASSLVWGRGAFF.

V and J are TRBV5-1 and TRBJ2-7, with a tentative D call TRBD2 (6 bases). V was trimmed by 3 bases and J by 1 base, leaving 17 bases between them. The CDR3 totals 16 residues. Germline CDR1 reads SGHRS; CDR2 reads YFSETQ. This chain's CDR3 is CASSSRPEGTSYEQYF. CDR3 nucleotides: TGCGCCAGCAGCTCCCGACCCGAAGGGACTTCCTACGAGCAGTACTTC.

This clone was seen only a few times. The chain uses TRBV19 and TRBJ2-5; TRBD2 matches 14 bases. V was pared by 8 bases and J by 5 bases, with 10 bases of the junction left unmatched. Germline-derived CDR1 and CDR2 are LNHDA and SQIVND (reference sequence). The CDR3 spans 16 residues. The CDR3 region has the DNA TGTGCCAGTGCCCCCAGGTGGACTAGCGGGGGGGAGACCCAGTACTTC. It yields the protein CASAPRWTSGGETQYF. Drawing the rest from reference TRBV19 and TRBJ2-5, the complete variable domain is DGGITQSPKYLFRKEGQNVTLSCEQNLNHDAMYWYRQDPGQGLRLIYYSQIVNDFQKGDIAEGYSVSREKKESFPLTVTSAQKNPTAFYLCASAPRWTSGGETQYFGPGTRLLVL.

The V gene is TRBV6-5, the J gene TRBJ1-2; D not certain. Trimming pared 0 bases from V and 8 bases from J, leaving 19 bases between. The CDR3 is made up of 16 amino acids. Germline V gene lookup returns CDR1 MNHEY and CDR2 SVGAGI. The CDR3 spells CASSYSNAGSSKGYTF. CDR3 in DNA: TGTGCCAGCAGTTACTCGAATGCAGGCTCTTCGAAGGGCTACACCTTC.

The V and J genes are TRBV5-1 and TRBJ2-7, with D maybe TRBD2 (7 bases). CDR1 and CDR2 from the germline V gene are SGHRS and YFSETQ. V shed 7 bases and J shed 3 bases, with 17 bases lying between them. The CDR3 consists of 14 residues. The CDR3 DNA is TGCGCCAGCTCAACAGGGACGGGGGGCTACGAGCAGTACTTC. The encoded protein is CASSTGTGGYEQYF.

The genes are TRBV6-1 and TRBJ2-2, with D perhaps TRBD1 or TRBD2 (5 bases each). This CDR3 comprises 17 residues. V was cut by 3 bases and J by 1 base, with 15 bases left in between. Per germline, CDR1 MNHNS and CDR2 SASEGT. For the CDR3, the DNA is TGTGCCAGCAGTGACGGGGTGGGGCCGATGAACACCGGGGAGCTGTTTTTT. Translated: CASSDGVGPMNTGELFF.

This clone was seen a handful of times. The CDR3 bases are TGTGCCAGCACCGGACAGGGTCATACGCAGTATTTT. This translates into CASTGQGHTQYF. The chain joins TRBV25-1 to TRBJ2-3, with 8 nucleotides matching TRBD1. The CDR3 runs to 12 residues. J was trimmed by 7 bases and V by 7 bases; bases with no gene match: 4. In germline, CDR1 is MGHDK, CDR2 SYGVNS.

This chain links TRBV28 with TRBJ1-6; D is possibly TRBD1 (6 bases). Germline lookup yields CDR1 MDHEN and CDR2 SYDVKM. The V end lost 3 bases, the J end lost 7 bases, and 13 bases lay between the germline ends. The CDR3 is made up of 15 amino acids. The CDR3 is CASSFQQGWNSPLHF. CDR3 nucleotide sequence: TGTGCCAGCAGTTTCCAACAGGGATGGAATTCACCCCTCCACTTT.

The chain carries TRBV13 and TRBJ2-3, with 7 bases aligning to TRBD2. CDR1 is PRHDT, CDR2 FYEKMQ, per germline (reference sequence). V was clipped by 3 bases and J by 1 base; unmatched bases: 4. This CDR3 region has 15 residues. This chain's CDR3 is CASSFQRGRTDTQYF. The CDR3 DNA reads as TGTGCCAGCAGCTTCCAGCGGGGACGCACAGATACGCAGTATTTT.

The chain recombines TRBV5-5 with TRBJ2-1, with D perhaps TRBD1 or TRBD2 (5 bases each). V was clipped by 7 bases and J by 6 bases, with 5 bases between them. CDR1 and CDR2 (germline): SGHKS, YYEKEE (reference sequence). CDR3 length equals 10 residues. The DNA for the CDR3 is TGTGCCAGCGGGGGCAATGAGCAGTTCTTC. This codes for CASGGNEQFF.

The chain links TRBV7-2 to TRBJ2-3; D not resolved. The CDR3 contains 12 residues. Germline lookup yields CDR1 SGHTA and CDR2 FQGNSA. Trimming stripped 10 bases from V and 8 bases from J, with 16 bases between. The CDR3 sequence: CATSGPLSTQYF. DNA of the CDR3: TGTGCCACCTCCGGCCCCTTAAGTACGCAGTATTTT.

This CDR3 is CSTTRDTNEKLFF. The DNA of the CDR3 is TGCAGCACAACGCGGGACACCAATGAAAAACTGTTTTTT. V and J are TRBV29-1 and TRBJ1-4; a weak D match, TRBD1 (6 bases). The CDR3 runs to 13 residues. From germline, CDR1 is SQVTM and CDR2 ANQGSEA. V was cut by 8 bases and J by 5 bases, with 15 bases left in between.

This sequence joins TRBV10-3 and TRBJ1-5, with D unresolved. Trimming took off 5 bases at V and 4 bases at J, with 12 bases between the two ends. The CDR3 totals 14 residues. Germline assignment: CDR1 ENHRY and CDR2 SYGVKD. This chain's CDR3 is CAISRESHNQPQHF. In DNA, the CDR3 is TGTGCCATCAGTAGGGAGAGCCATAATCAGCCCCAGCATTTT.

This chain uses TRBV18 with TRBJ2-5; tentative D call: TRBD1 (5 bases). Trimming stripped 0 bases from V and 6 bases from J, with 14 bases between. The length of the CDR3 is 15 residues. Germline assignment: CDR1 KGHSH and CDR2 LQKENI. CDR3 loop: CASSPPARVGQTQYF. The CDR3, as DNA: TGTGCCAGCTCACCACCCGCCAGGGTTGGACAGACCCAGTACTTC.

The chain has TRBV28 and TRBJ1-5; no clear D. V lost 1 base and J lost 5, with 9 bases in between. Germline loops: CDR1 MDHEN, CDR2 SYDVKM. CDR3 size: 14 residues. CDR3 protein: CASSLLNGDQPQHF. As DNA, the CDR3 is TGTGCCAGCAGTTTATTGAATGGGGATCAGCCCCAGCATTTT.

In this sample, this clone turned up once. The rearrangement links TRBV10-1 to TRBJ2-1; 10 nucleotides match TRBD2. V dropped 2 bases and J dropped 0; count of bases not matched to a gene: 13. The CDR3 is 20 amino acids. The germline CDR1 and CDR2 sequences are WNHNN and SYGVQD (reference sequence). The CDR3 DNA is TGCGCCAGCAGTGAGACCTCCTTCGGACTAGCGGCACCCTCCTACAATGAGCAGTTCTTC. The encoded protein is CASSETSFGLAAPSYNEQFF.